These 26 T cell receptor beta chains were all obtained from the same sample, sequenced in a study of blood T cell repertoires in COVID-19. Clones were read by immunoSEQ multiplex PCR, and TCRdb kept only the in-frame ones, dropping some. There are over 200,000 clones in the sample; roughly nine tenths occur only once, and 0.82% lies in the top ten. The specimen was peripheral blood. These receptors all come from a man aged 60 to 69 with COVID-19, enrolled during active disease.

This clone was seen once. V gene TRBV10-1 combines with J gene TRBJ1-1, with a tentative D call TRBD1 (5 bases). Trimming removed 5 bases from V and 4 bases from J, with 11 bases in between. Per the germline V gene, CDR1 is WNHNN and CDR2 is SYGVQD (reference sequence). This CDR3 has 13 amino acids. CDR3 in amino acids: CASSTGRGTEAFF. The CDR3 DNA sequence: TGCGCCAGCAGTACCGGGAGGGGCACTGAAGCTTTCTTT.

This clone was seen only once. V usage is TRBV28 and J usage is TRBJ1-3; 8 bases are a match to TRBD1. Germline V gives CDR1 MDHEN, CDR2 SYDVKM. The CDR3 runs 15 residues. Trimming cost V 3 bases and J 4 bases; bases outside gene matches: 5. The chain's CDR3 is CASSFAQGAGNTIYF. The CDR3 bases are TGTGCCAGCAGTTTTGCGCAGGGGGCCGGAAACACCATATATTTT.

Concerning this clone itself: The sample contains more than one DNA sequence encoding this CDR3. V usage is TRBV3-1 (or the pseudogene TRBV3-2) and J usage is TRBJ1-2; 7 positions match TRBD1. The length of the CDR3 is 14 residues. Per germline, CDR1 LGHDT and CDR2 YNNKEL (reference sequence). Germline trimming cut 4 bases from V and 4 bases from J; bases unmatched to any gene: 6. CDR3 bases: TGTGCCAGCAGCCCAAGACAGGGTTCCTATGGCTACACCTTC. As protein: CASSPRQGSYGYTF.

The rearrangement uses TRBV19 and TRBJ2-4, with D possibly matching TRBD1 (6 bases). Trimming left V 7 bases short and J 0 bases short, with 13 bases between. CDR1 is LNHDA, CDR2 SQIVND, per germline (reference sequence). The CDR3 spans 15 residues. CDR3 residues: CASKETGLAKNIQYF. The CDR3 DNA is TGTGCCAGTAAGGAGACAGGCTTAGCCAAAAACATTCAGTACTTC.

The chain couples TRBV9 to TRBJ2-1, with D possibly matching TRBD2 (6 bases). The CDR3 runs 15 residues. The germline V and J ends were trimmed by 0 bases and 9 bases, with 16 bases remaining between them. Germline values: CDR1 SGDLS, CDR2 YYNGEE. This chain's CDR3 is CASSVVGRGVSEQFF. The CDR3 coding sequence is TGTGCCAGCAGCGTAGTGGGGCGGGGTGTTTCTGAGCAGTTCTTC.

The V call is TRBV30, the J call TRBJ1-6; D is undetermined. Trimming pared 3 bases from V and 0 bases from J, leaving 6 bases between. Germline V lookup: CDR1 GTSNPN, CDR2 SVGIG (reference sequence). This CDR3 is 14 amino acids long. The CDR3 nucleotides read TGTGCCTGGAGAGGGAGCTCCTATAATTCACCCCTCCACTTT. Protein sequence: CAWRGSSYNSPLHF.

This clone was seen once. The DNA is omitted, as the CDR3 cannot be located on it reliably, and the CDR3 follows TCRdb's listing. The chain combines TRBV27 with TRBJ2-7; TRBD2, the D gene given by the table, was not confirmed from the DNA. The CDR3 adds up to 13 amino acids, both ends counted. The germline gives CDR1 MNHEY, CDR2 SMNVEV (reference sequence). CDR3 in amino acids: CASSFGGGAGYYF.

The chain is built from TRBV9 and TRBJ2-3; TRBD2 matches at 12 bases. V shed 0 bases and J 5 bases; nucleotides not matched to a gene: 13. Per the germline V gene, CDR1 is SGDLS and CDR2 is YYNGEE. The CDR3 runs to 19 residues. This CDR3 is CASSVAPTSLAGGRDTQYF. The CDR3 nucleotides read TGTGCCAGCAGCGTAGCCCCCACCTCGCTAGCGGGGGGGCGAGATACGCAGTATTTT.

The CDR3 reads CASSKGTSGRRVGNEQFF. The CDR3, as DNA: TGTGCCAGCAGCAAAGGGACTAGCGGGAGAAGGGTGGGTAATGAGCAGTTCTTC. V is TRBV9 and J is TRBJ2-1; 14 bases align to TRBD2. This CDR3 has 18 residues. Germline V gene sequence: CDR1 SGDLS, CDR2 YYNGEE. With V trimmed by 4 bases and J by 7 bases, 13 bases remained unmatched.

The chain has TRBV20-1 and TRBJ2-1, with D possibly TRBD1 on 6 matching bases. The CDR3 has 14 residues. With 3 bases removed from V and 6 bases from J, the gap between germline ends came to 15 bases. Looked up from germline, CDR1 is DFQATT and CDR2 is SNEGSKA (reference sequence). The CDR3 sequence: CSASKGEWGNEQFF. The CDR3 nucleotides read TGCAGTGCTAGTAAGGGGGAGTGGGGCAATGAGCAGTTCTTC.

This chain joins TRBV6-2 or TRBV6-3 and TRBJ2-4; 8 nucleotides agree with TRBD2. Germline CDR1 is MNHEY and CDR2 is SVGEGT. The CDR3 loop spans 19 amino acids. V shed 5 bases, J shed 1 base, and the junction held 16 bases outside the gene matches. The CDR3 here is CASSRSGFSGDGAKNIQYF. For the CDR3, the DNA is TGTGCCAGCAGTCGCAGTGGATTTAGCGGGGATGGGGCCAAAAACATTCAGTACTTC.

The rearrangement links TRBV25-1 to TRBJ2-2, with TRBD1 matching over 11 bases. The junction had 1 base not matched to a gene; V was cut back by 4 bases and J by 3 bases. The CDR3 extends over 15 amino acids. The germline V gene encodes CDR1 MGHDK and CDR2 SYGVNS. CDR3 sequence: CASSAGQGDTGELFF. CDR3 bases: TGTGCCAGCAGTGCGGGACAGGGGGACACCGGGGAGCTGTTTTTT.

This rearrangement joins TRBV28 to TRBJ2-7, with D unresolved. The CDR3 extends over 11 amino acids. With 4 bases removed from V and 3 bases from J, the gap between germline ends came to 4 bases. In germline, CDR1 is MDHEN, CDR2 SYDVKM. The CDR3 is CASSSFYEQYF. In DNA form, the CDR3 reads TGTGCCAGCAGTTCCTTCTACGAGCAGTACTTC.

Written as DNA, the CDR3 is TGTGCCAGCAGCCCAGGACAGGGAGGATACGAGCAGTACTTC. Translation gives CASSPGQGGYEQYF. V gene TRBV4-2 combines with J gene TRBJ2-7; 8 bases line up with TRBD1. The CDR3 covers 14 residues. Germline lookup yields CDR1 LGHNA and CDR2 YNFKEQ. Trimming at V came to 4 bases and at J to 4 bases, leaving 6 bases not matched to a gene.

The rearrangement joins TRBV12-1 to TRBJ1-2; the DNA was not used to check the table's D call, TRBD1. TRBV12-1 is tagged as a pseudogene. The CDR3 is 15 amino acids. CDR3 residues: CASSSLQKYNYGYTF. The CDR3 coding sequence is TGTGCCAGCAGCTCGCTCCAGAAGTATAACTATGGCTACACCTTC.

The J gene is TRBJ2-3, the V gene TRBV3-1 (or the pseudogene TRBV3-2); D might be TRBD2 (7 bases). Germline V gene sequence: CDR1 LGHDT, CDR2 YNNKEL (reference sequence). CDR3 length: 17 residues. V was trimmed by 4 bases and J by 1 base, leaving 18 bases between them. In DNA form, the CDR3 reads TGTGCCAGCAGCCGCCCCCTGGGGGGGGCGGGCACAGATACGCAGTATTTT. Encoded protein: CASSRPLGGAGTDTQYF.

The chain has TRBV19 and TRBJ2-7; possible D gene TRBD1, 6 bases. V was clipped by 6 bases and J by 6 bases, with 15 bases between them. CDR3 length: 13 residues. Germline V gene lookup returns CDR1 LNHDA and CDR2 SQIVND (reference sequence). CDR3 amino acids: CASREQGLGEQYF. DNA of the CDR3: TGTGCCAGTAGGGAACAGGGCCTCGGCGAGCAGTACTTC.

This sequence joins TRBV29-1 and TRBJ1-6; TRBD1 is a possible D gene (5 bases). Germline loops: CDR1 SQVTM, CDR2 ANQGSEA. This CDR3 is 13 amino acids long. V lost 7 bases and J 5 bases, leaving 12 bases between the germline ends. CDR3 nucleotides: TGCAGCGCAAGACAGCGAGATAATTCACCCCTCCACTTT. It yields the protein CSARQRDNSPLHF.

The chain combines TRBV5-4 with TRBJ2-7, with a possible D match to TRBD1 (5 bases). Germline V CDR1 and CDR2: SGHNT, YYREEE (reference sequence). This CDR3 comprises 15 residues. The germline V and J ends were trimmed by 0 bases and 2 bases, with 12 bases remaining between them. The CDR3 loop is CASSLALGLAYEQYF. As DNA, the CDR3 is TGTGCCAGCAGCTTGGCCCTGGGGCTCGCCTACGAGCAGTACTTC.

CDR3 in amino acids: CASSVGPDRQNTEAFF. The DNA for the CDR3 is TGTGCCAGCAGCGTAGGGCCCGACAGGCAAAACACTGAAGCTTTCTTT. The chain uses TRBV9 and TRBJ1-1, with D possibly matching TRBD1 (6 bases). Trimming shortened V by 0 bases and J by 2 bases, and 14 bases separated the two germline ends. CDR1 SGDLS and CDR2 YYNGEE come from the germline V gene. The CDR3 runs to 16 residues.

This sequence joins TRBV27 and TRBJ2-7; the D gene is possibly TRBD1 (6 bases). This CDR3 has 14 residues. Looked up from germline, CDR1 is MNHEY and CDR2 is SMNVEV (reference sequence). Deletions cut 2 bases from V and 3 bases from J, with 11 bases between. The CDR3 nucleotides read TGTGCCAGCAGTTTAAATCAGGGGAACTACGAGCAGTACTTC. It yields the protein CASSLNQGNYEQYF.

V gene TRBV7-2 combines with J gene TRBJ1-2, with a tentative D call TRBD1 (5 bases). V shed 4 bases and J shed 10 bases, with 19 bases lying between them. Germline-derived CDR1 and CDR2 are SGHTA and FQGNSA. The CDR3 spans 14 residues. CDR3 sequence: CASSSGGGSRAYTF. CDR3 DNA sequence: TGTGCCAGCAGCTCCGGGGGGGGAAGCCGAGCCTACACCTTC.

The CDR3 protein is CASSQVGPGGAFF. In DNA form, the CDR3 reads TGTGCCAGCAGCCAAGTAGGGCCAGGGGGAGCTTTCTTT. The chain uses TRBV3-1 (or the pseudogene TRBV3-2) and TRBJ1-1, with 7 bases fitting TRBD1. The germline CDR1 and CDR2 sequences are LGHDT and YNNKEL (reference sequence). Unmatched junction bases numbered 6, after V lost 1 base and J lost 10 bases. The length of the CDR3 is 13 residues.

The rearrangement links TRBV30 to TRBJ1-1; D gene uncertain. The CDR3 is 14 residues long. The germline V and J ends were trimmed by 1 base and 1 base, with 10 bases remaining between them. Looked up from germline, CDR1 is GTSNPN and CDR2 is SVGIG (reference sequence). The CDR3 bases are TGTGCCTGGAGTGAAATACCTACGAACACTGAAGCTTTCTTT. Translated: CAWSEIPTNTEAFF.

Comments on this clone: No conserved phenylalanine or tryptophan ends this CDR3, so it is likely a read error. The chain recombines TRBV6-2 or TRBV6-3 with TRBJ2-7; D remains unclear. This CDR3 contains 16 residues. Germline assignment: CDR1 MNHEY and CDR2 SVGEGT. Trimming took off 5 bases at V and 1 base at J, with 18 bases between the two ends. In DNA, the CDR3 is TGTGCCAGCAGTGGAAGCGTGTCCCGCTTTTCCTACGAGCAGTACCTC. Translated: CASSGSVSRFSYEQYL.

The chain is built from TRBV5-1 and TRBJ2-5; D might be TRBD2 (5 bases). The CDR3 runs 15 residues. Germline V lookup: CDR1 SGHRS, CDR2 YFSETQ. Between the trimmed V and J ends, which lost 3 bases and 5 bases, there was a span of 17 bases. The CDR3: CASSSGRGNGETQYF. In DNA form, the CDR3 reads TGCGCCAGCAGCTCGGGGAGAGGGAACGGCGAGACCCAGTACTTC.